The clone carrying this T cell receptor (beta chain) occurred many times. Its antigen is still unknown. This CDR3 contains 16 residues. Looked up from germline, CDR1 is SGHTA and CDR2 is FQGNSA. V was clipped by 4 bases and J by 1 base; unmatched bases: 2. The data were obtained in a study of T cell repertoires in cytomegalovirus infection. Study at large: Matching HLA type and CMV infection were both indicated by public TCR beta signatures.

Study-wide results and caveats: People with CMV and the relevant HLA were identified by cumulative public TCR beta family frequency. The ex vivo response was dominated by HLA-C-restricted CMV-specific TCR beta clonotypes.

Each CDR3 protein gets one entry after TCRdb re-called the reads with MiXCR. The profile shows around 180,000 distinct CDR3 sequences, approximately 30% of them singletons. The V and J genes are TRBV7-2 and TRBJ2-3; TRBD2 agrees at 13 bases. This TCR was recovered from a human donor in good health (CMV status not recorded). Some clones in this sample may be carry-over from other donors' samples. Sequencing used PBMCs. CDR3 region: CASSSGLAGGTDTQYF. In DNA, the CDR3 is TGTGCCAGCAGCTCCGGACTAGCGGGGGGCACAGATACGCAGTATTTT.